Described below is a single TCR beta chain sequence and its context. The data were taken from a study of blood T cell repertoires in COVID-19. Across the whole study: Acute-phase and convalescent COVID-19 samples originated in the United States, Italy and Spain. PBMCs, B-cell-depleted T cells, or T cells provided the cDNA or gDNA that made up the material.

The CDR3 covers 15 residues. The germline V gene encodes CDR1 LNHDA and CDR2 SQIVND (reference sequence). The V end lost 1 base, the J end lost 1 base, and 11 bases lay between the germline ends. In the authors' methods: The assay estimated nucleated cells by amplifying reference gene primers. TCRdb's copy holds only in-frame clones and misses some; the assay was immunoSEQ multiplex PCR. From that table come the V and J calls and clone size; the DNA was used to work out D and trimming. The sample contains approximately 59,000 clones, roughly 81% of which appear only once. The receptor was isolated from a man at least 80 years old with acute or convalescent COVID-19. The chain joins TRBV19 to TRBJ2-7; D is possibly TRBD2 (6 bases). The sequenced sample consisted of peripheral blood. CDR3 region: CASSIGGGGSYEQYF. Here the CDR3 DNA reads TGTGCCAGTAGTATAGGGGGAGGTGGGTCCTACGAGCAGTACTTC.